The sequence of this T cell receptor beta chain was determined in a study of tumor T cells in aggressive B-cell lymphoma (dated by TCRdb to the late 2010s). V is cut back by 8 bases and J by 3 bases, with 6 bases in the junction unmatched. CDR1 is given as MNHEY and CDR2 as SVGAGI, both from the germline V gene. The CDR3 starts with the cysteine, ends with the phenylalanine, and has 14 residues. The sequence is cut down to CDR3 DNA, 42 bases in frame from base 1. Library preparation was by the immunoSEQ multiplex PCR assay. The clones in this table, taken by TCRdb from immuneACCESS, are in-frame only. Not every clone is retained; where verified, under half of the shortfall comes from an unresolved V gene, and the cause of the rest is unknown. This sample comprises about 3,600 clones, more than 80% of them detected only once. The top ten clones comprise 3.5% to 4.5% of the sample. This clone has only a few counts. Its recognized antigen is unknown. Base qualities are missing; no much larger clone stands one base away. The same CDR3 is also encoded by other DNA sequences in this sample.

The receptor chain draws on TRBV6-5 and TRBJ2-2; 7 bases in between match TRBD1. The specimen was tumor tissue. This receptor was identified in an adult with diffuse large B cell lymphoma. The CDR3 has the sequence CASGYRGDTGELFF. The bases are TGTGCCAGCGGCTACAGGGGCGACACCGGGGAGCTGTTTTTT.